This TCR beta chain was captured in a study of blood T cells in healthy people across ages. With a J-beta primer mix and a sample-barcoded 5' primer, a second PCR ran about 7 to 12 cycles. TCRdb ran MiXCR on the 5' RACE reads and lists one entry per CDR3 protein. This sample has around 400,000 distinct CDR3 sequences, with roughly half found just once. Germline CDR1 and CDR2: SGHTA and FQGNSA. This CDR3 has 13 amino acids. V shed 3 bases and J shed 4 bases, with 6 bases lying between them. The receptor's source is a man aged 55 to 70 in good health. This chain links TRBV7-2 with TRBJ1-4; D gene unclear. The source material was blood. CDR3 sequence reads: CASSLISNEKLFF. Written as DNA, the CDR3 is TGTGCCAGCAGCTTGATCAGTAATGAAAAACTGTTTTTT.